These 18 T cell receptor beta chains share one sample of origin, sequenced in a study of blood T cell repertoires in COVID-19. Measured with immunoSEQ multiplex PCR; TCRdb has only the in-frame clones, and not every one. The repertoire includes 50,000 to 55,000 clones, 80% to 90% of them detected once, and around 4% sits in the top ten. Sequencing was performed on peripheral blood. Every receptor here comes from a man in his forties or fifties with acute or convalescent COVID-19.

This clone was recorded a few times. The CDR3 DNA reads as TGTGCCAGCAGCAGGGCCCTGACAGGTGACAATGAGCAGTTCTTC. It codes for CASSRALTGDNEQFF. This chain connects TRBV5-5 to TRBJ2-1, with D tentatively TRBD1 (6 bases). This CDR3 region has 15 residues. Deletions cut 4 bases from V and 5 bases from J, with 16 bases between. Germline values: CDR1 SGHKS, CDR2 YYEKEE (reference sequence). The whole variable domain, remainder taken from reference TRBV5-5 and TRBJ2-1, is DAGVTQSPTHLIKTRGQQVTLRCSPISGHKSVSWYQQVLGQGPQFIFQYYEKEERGRGNFPDRFSARQFPNYSSELNVNALLLGDSALYLCASSRALTGDNEQFFGPGTRLTVL.

The J gene is TRBJ1-1, the V gene TRBV7-8; 8 bases line up with TRBD1. The CDR3 is made up of 14 amino acids. With 3 bases clipped from V and 4 bases from J, the junction kept 4 bases outside the gene matches. Per the germline V gene, CDR1 is SGHVS and CDR2 is FQNEAQ. The DNA of the CDR3 is TGTGCCAGCAGCTTCACCGGACAGGGCACTGAAGCTTTCTTT. It yields the protein CASSFTGQGTEAFF.

The chain carries TRBV9 and TRBJ2-3; D may be TRBD1 (5 bases). This CDR3 has 14 residues. Germline lookup yields CDR1 SGDLS and CDR2 YYNGEE. Trimming pared 4 bases from V and 1 base from J, leaving 10 bases between. The CDR3 spells CASSPQGGTDTQYF. CDR3 DNA: TGTGCCAGCAGCCCCCAGGGCGGCACAGATACGCAGTATTTT.

The genes are TRBV9 and TRBJ2-5; D may be TRBD1 (5 bases). The V gene's germline CDR1 is SGDLS and CDR2 YYNGEE. The CDR3 has 17 residues. Trimming removed 0 bases from V and 1 base from J, with 16 bases in between. For the CDR3, the DNA is TGTGCCAGCAGCGTAGTGAAGGAAAAGGGGCCCCAAGAGACCCAGTACTTC. Protein sequence: CASSVVKEKGPQETQYF.

V and J are TRBV9 and TRBJ1-3; D is unresolved. Germline CDR1 SGDLS, CDR2 YYNGEE. The CDR3 sequence is 17 residues long. V gave up 0 bases and J gave up 4 bases, with 17 bases separating them. CDR3 sequence: CASSVEEDFARGNTIYF. The CDR3 bases are TGTGCCAGCAGCGTAGAAGAAGATTTCGCTAGGGGAAACACCATATATTTT.

The chain has TRBV5-1 and TRBJ1-5, with TRBD1 as a possible D gene (5 bases). CDR1 is SGHRS, CDR2 YFSETQ, per germline. The CDR3 extends over 15 amino acids. Trimming took off 4 bases at V and 7 bases at J, with 18 bases between the two ends. The CDR3 nucleotides are TGCGCCAGCAGCCCGGGGGTCCCAACTGGGCAGCCCCAGCATTTT. Amino acid sequence: CASSPGVPTGQPQHF.

The gene calls are TRBV7-3 and TRBJ2-2; 7 positions match TRBD1. Germline V gene lookup returns CDR1 SGHTA and CDR2 FQGTGA. Germline trimming cut 5 bases from V and 3 bases from J; bases unmatched to any gene: 6. CDR3 length: 15 amino acids. CDR3 DNA sequence: TGTGCCAGCAGCACCCGACAGGGTGACACCGGGGAGCTGTTTTTT. Its translation: CASSTRQGDTGELFF.

This chain connects TRBV6-2 or TRBV6-3 to TRBJ2-5, with TRBD2 matching 10 bases. Germline assignment: CDR1 MNHEY and CDR2 SVGEGT. With 6 bases clipped from V and 3 bases from J, the junction kept 4 bases outside the gene matches. The CDR3 sequence is 14 residues long. CDR3: CASSRGLAEETQYF. CDR3 nucleotides: TGTGCCAGCAGCCGAGGACTAGCGGAAGAGACCCAGTACTTC.

A note on this clone: A read error may account for a junction end that differs from germline. The genes are TRBV6-1 and TRBJ1-2; D may be TRBD1 (6 bases). Germline V gives CDR1 MNHNS, CDR2 SASEGT. The CDR3 covers 14 residues. CDR3 sequence: CASREGQGHFGYTF. In DNA, the CDR3 is TGTGCCAGCAGGGAAGGTCAGGGGCACTTTGGCTACACCTTC.

The genes are TRBV7-3 and TRBJ2-7; 8 nucleotides align to TRBD1. Germline CDR1 and CDR2: SGHTA and FQGTGA. The CDR3 has 17 residues. The V segment lost 5 bases and the J segment 3 bases; nucleotides outside the gene matches: 15. The CDR3 coding sequence is TGTGCCAGCAGCCCTGGGGCGGACAGGGCGTTCCTCTACGAGCAGTACTTC. Translated: CASSPGADRAFLYEQYF.

The rearrangement links TRBV5-8 to TRBJ1-5, with 8 positions matching TRBD1. V lost 4 bases, J lost 3 bases, and 9 bases stayed unmatched. The CDR3 contains 16 residues. CDR1 and CDR2 from the germline V gene are SGHTS and YDEGEE. This CDR3 is CASSLRTGPYNQPQHF. The CDR3 bases are TGTGCCAGCAGCCTAAGGACAGGGCCATACAATCAGCCCCAGCATTTT. The variable domain in full, completed from reference TRBV5-8 and TRBJ1-5, reads EAGVTQSPTHLIKTRGQQATLRCSPISGHTSVYWYQQALGLGLQFLLWYDEGEERNRGNFPPRFSGRQFPNYSSELNVNALELEDSALYLCASSLRTGPYNQPQHFGDGTRLSIL.

The CDR3 sequence is CASSPPWGGGANVLTF. CDR3 DNA: TGTGCCAGCAGCCCGCCGTGGGGGGGTGGGGCCAACGTCCTGACTTTC. The chain links TRBV3-1 (or the pseudogene TRBV3-2) to TRBJ2-6; 7 nucleotides align to TRBD2. Germline CDR1 reads LGHDT; CDR2 reads YNNKEL (reference sequence). After removal of 4 bases from V and 3 bases from J, the junction contained 6 bases not matched to a gene. The length of the CDR3 is 16 residues.

The V and J genes are TRBV6-5 and TRBJ2-7; 9 bases are shared with TRBD1. The J segment lost 6 bases and the V segment lost 10 bases, leaving 10 bases of the junction unmatched. The CDR3 is 13 residues long. Germline V gene data show CDR1 as MNHEY and CDR2 as SVGAGI. The CDR3 loop reads CATNTGGASEQYF. CDR3 in DNA: TGTGCCACCAACACAGGGGGCGCGTCCGAGCAGTACTTC.

The rearrangement uses TRBV5-5 and TRBJ1-1; possible D gene TRBD1, 5 bases. The length of the CDR3 is 16 residues. Germline loops: CDR1 SGHKS, CDR2 YYEKEE (reference sequence). Trimming left V 4 bases short and J 1 base short, with 17 bases between. CDR3 amino acids: CASSPLGGRRNTEAFF. The DNA for the CDR3 is TGTGCCAGCAGCCCGCTCGGGGGGAGGCGGAACACTGAAGCTTTCTTT.

The rearrangement joins TRBV30 to TRBJ2-5; 11 nucleotides line up with TRBD2. The trim removed 1 base at V and 5 bases at J, leaving 9 bases unmatched. The V gene's germline CDR1 is GTSNPN and CDR2 SVGIG (reference sequence). The CDR3 has 16 residues. CDR3 amino acids: CAWSGLSGGALETQYF. The CDR3 coding sequence is TGTGCCTGGAGTGGACTTAGCGGGGGGGCCTTGGAGACCCAGTACTTC.

The chain carries TRBV18 and TRBJ2-6; 7 bases align to TRBD1. This CDR3 region has 19 residues. Germline V lookup: CDR1 KGHSH, CDR2 LQKENI. The junction had 9 bases not matched to a gene; V was cut back by 1 base and J by 0 bases. For the CDR3, the DNA is TGTGCCAGCTCACCACGGGGACAGTCCTCAAGCTCTGGGGCCAACGTCCTGACTTTC. It codes for CASSPRGQSSSSGANVLTF. Looking up the rest from reference TRBV18 and TRBJ2-6 gives the full variable domain: NAGVMQNPRHLVRRRGQEARLRCSPMKGHSHVYWYRQLPEEGLKFMVYLQKENIIDESGMPKERFSAEFPKEGPSILRIQQVVRGDSAAYFCASSPRGQSSSSGANVLTFGAGSRLTVL.

The chain carries TRBV27 and TRBJ1-1; weak D call: TRBD1 (5 bases). The V end lost 5 bases, the J end lost 0 bases, and 16 bases lay between the germline ends. CDR1 is MNHEY and CDR2 is SMNVEV in the germline V gene (reference sequence). The CDR3 contains 16 residues. This CDR3 is CASSPLGEGVNTEAFF. CDR3 DNA: TGTGCCAGCAGTCCTCTGGGGGAGGGTGTGAACACTGAAGCTTTCTTT.

The V and J genes are TRBV30 and TRBJ1-6; D is uncertain. The germline V gene encodes CDR1 GTSNPN and CDR2 SVGIG (reference sequence). This CDR3 contains 13 residues. The ends were cut back, 2 bases at V and 9 bases at J, with 11 bases in the middle. CDR3 coding DNA: TGTGCCTGGAGTAGAGAGGGAAGTTCACCCCTCCACTTT. Amino acid sequence: CAWSREGSSPLHF.